This T cell receptor beta chain was sequenced in a study of blood T cell repertoires in COVID-19. The overall study: In each case, the material was cDNA or gDNA derived from T cells, B-cell-depleted T cells, or PBMCs.

Original handling: Reference gene primer amplification gave nucleated cell count estimates. Measured with immunoSEQ multiplex PCR; TCRdb has only the in-frame clones, and not every one. The V and J calls and the clone size are those of that table, but D and trimming were determined from the DNA. In the table there are about 77,000 clones, around four fifths of which are singletons. A few counts support this clone. CDR1 SGHKS and CDR2 YYEKEE come from the germline V gene (reference sequence). The CDR3 covers 15 residues. V shed 2 bases and J shed 0 bases, with 10 bases lying between them. Sequencing input: peripheral blood. This TCR was recovered from a man between 60 and 75 years old with acute or convalescent COVID-19. V gene TRBV5-5 combines with J gene TRBJ2-3, with D possibly TRBD2 on 6 matching bases. The CDR3 DNA sequence: TGTGCCAGCAGCTTTCGGGACTCGAGCACAGATACGCAGTATTTT. It encodes CASSFRDSSTDTQYF.